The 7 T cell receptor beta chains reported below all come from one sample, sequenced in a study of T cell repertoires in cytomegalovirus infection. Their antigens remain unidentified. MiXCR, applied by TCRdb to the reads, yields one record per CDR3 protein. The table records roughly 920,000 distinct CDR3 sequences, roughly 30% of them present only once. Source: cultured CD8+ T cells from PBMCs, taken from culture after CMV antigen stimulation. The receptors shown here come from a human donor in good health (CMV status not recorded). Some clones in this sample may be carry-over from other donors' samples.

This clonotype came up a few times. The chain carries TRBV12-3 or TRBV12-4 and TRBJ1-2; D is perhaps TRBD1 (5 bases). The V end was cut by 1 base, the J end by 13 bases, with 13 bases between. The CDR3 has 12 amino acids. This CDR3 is CASSLGGETSTF. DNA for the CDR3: TGTGCCAGCAGTTTAGGAGGGGAAACGTCCACCTTC.

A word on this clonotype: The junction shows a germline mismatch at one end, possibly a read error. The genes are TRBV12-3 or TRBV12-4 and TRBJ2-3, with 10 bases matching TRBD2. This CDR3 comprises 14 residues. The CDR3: CATLGLAERDTQNF. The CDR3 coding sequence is TGTGCCACCCTTGGACTAGCGGAGAGAGATACGCAGAATTTT.

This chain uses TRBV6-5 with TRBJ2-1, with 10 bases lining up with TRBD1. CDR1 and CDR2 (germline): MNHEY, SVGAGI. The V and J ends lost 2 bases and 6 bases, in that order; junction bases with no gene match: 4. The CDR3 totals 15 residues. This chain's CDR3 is CASSYLRDRGNEQFF. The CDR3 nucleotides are TGTGCCAGCAGTTACCTCCGGGACAGGGGCAATGAGCAGTTCTTC.

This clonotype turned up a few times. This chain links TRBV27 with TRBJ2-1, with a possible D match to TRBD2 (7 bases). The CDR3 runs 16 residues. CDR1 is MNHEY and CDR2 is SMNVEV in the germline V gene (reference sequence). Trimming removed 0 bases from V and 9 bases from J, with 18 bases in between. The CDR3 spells CASSLSGGPTLGEQFF. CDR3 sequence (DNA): TGTGCCAGCAGTTTATCCGGGGGGCCCACCCTCGGTGAGCAGTTCTTC.

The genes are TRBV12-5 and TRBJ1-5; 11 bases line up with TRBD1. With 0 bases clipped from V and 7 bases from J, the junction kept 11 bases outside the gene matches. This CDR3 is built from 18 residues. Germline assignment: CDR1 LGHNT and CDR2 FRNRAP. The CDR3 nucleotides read TGTGCTAGTGGTTTGGTAACCACGGACAGGGGGCCGCGGCAGCCCCAGCATTTT. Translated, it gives CASGLVTTDRGPRQPQHF.

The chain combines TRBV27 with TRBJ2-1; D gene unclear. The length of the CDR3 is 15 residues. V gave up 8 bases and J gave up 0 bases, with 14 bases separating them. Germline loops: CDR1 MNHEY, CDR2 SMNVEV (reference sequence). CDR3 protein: CASRLSPYSYNEQFF. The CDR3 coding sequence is TGTGCCAGCCGATTATCACCGTACTCCTACAATGAGCAGTTCTTC.

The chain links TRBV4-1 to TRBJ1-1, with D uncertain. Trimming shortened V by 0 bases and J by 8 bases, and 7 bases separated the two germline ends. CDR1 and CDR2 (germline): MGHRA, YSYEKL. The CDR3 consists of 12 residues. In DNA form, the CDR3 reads TGCGCCAGCAGCCAAGATGATCGGGAAGCTTTCTTT. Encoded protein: CASSQDDREAFF.